This entry lists 31 T cell receptor beta chains sequenced from one sample in a study of cytomegalovirus exposure and HLA in healthy donors. In the PCR, 60 Vbeta and 13 Jbeta primers were used. TCRdb keeps only in-frame clones here, not all; method: immunoSEQ multiplex PCR. The sample carries about 94,000 clones, approximately 66% recorded once. Sample: PBMCs. Source of these receptors: a man between 25 and 39 years old in good health and CMV-seronegative.

V and J are TRBV6-4 and TRBJ1-1, with 8 bases fitting TRBD1. Germline V lookup: CDR1 MRHNA, CDR2 SNTAGT. Unmatched junction bases numbered 3, after V lost 0 bases and J lost 6 bases. This CDR3 contains 14 residues. DNA for the CDR3: TGTGCCAGCAGTGACTCGCCAGGGGGCGCTGAAGCTTTCTTT. This gives the protein CASSDSPGGAEAFF.

The CDR3 DNA follows: TGCGCCAGCAGCCACCAACCCGCGTCTCGTGAAAAACTGTTTTTT. The encoded protein is CASSHQPASREKLFF. The rearrangement uses TRBV4-1 and TRBJ1-4; D is uncertain. The CDR3 extends over 15 amino acids. Trimming took off 3 bases at V and 7 bases at J, with 15 bases between the two ends. Germline CDR1 MGHRA, CDR2 YSYEKL.

V is TRBV27 and J is TRBJ2-7; TRBD1 matches 8 bases. Per germline, CDR1 MNHEY and CDR2 SMNVEV (reference sequence). Trimming at V came to 5 bases and at J to 3 bases, leaving 6 bases not matched to a gene. The CDR3 sequence is 14 residues long. The chain's CDR3 is CASSQLTGVYEQYF. The CDR3 coding sequence is TGTGCCAGCAGTCAGTTGACAGGGGTCTACGAGCAGTACTTC.

This clone was observed a few times. This chain connects TRBV4-3 to TRBJ2-7; no reliable D call. This CDR3 contains 13 residues. Trimming removed 4 bases from V and 0 bases from J, with 7 bases in between. The germline V gene encodes CDR1 LGHNA and CDR2 YSLEER. The DNA of the CDR3 is TGCGCCAGCAGCCGTGACATCTCCTACGAGCAGTACTTC. Amino acids: CASSRDISYEQYF.

The rearrangement joins TRBV23-1 to TRBJ2-5, with TRBD1 matching over 7 bases. The DNA end lines up better with TRBJ2-7; the J call may be wrong. TRBV23-1 is identified as an open reading frame with a role that is uncertain. The CDR3 length is 16 residues. The CDR3 bases are TGCGCCAGCAGTCACGGACCGGGACAGACCTCCTACGAGCAGTACTTC. The encoded protein is CASSHGPGQTSYEQYF.

The J gene is TRBJ1-5, the V gene TRBV20-1; D is unresolved. The length of the CDR3 is 11 residues. V dropped 0 bases and J dropped 11 bases, with 8 bases sitting between them. Per germline, CDR1 DFQATT and CDR2 SNEGSKA (reference sequence). CDR3 coding DNA: TGCAGTGCTAGAGAGGGCGGGACCCAGCATTTT. This codes for CSAREGGTQHF.

The J gene is TRBJ1-6, the V gene TRBV7-2, with D possibly matching TRBD1 (5 bases). CDR3 length: 15 residues. In germline, CDR1 is SGHTA, CDR2 FQGNSA. Trimming removed 5 bases at V and 2 bases at J, with 10 bases between. The CDR3 spells CASSLMGPYNSPLHF. The DNA of the CDR3 is TGTGCCAGCAGCCTGATGGGGCCCTATAATTCACCCCTCCACTTT. The full variable domain, in which reference TRBV7-2 and TRBJ1-6 provide the parts outside the CDR3, is GAGVSQSPSNKVTEKGKDVELRCDPISGHTALYWYRQSLGQGLEFLIYFQGNSAPDKSGLPSDRFSAERTGGSVSTLTIQRTQQEDSAVYLCASSLMGPYNSPLHFGNGTRLTVT.

A few counts support this clone. The CDR3 spells CASSLYSREGAETQYF. DNA of the CDR3: TGTGCCAGCAGTTTATATTCGCGGGAGGGGGCAGAGACCCAGTACTTC. The rearrangement uses TRBV27 and TRBJ2-5; the match to TRBD2 covers 9 bases. The CDR3 contains 16 residues. Per germline, CDR1 MNHEY and CDR2 SMNVEV (reference sequence). V was clipped by 1 base and J by 4 bases; unmatched bases: 7.

The rearrangement joins TRBV30 to TRBJ2-2; 9 bases are a match to TRBD1. J was trimmed by 4 bases and V by 5 bases; bases with no gene match: 8. This CDR3 is 15 amino acids long. Germline values: CDR1 GTSNPN, CDR2 SVGIG (reference sequence). The CDR3 spells CAWRPGTGPTGELFF. The DNA for the CDR3 is TGTGCCTGGCGTCCCGGGACAGGGCCCACCGGGGAGCTGTTTTTT.

This clone was seen only a few times. The junction and the germline gene differ at one end; a read error may be behind it. This chain uses TRBV7-7 with TRBJ1-3; D not certain. Per germline, CDR1 SSHAT and CDR2 FNYEAQ (reference sequence). CDR3 length: 14 residues. The CDR3 region has the DNA TGTGCTAGCAGCTTGGCAGGATCGGGAAACACCATATATTTT. It is translated as CASSLAGSGNTIYF.

This chain connects TRBV14 to TRBJ2-1; TRBD1 matches 9 bases. V shed 3 bases and J 1 base; nucleotides not matched to a gene: 4. Per germline, CDR1 SGHDN and CDR2 FVKESK. This CDR3 contains 16 residues. DNA of the CDR3: TGTGCCAGCAGCCACCTCGGACAGGGGTCCTACAATGAGCAGTTCTTC. The encoded protein is CASSHLGQGSYNEQFF.

This chain connects TRBV27 to TRBJ2-1; tentative D call: TRBD2 (6 bases). The germline V and J ends were trimmed by 5 bases and 8 bases, with 16 bases remaining between them. The germline CDR1 and CDR2 sequences are MNHEY and SMNVEV (reference sequence). The CDR3 has 14 residues. CDR3 sequence reads: CASSGTSPWDEQFF. DNA for the CDR3: TGTGCCAGCAGTGGGACTTCCCCCTGGGATGAGCAGTTCTTC.

The table lists this clone with a count of one. The chain employs TRBV10-1 and TRBJ2-3; D might be TRBD1 (5 bases). This CDR3 region has 13 residues. Trimming took 5 bases from V and 2 from J, leaving 8 bases between them. Germline V lookup: CDR1 WNHNN, CDR2 SYGVQD (reference sequence). The CDR3, as DNA: TGCGCCAGCAGTCTAGGGGACACAGATACGCAGTATTTT. It is translated as CASSLGDTDTQYF.

A few counts support this clone. This chain joins TRBV5-1 and TRBJ2-1, with 12 positions matching TRBD2. The CDR3 is made up of 15 amino acids. The germline gives CDR1 SGHRS, CDR2 YFSETQ. After removal of 0 bases from V and 9 bases from J, the junction contained 4 bases not matched to a gene. CDR3 DNA sequence: TGCGCCAGCAGCTTGGGACTAGCGGGAGTGAGTGAGCAGTTCTTC. Protein sequence: CASSLGLAGVSEQFF.

V is TRBV19 and J is TRBJ1-3, with D possibly matching TRBD1 (6 bases). Germline CDR1 reads LNHDA; CDR2 reads SQIVND (reference sequence). Trimming took 7 bases from V and 3 from J, leaving 13 bases between them. The CDR3 consists of 14 residues. CDR3 bases: TGTGCCAGTACAATTTCAGGGGATGGAAACACCATATATTTT. Protein product: CASTISGDGNTIYF.

This clone showed up just a few times. The V gene is TRBV7-9, the J gene TRBJ2-1; possibly TRBD2 for D (5 bases). Per germline, CDR1 SEHNR and CDR2 FQNEAQ (reference sequence). V lost 2 bases, J lost 16 bases, and 12 bases lay in between. There are 11 residues in the CDR3. CDR3 sequence (DNA): TGTGCCAGCAGCTTAACACGGACTCTCTTCTTC. This translates into CASSLTRTLFF.

Here the CDR3 reads CASSYAADIQYF. CDR3 coding DNA: TGTGCCAGCAGCTACGCCGCGGACATTCAGTACTTC. The rearrangement uses TRBV5-6 and TRBJ2-4; no reliable D call. Germline assignment: CDR1 SGHDT and CDR2 YYEEEE. CDR3 length equals 12 residues. The ends were cut back, 3 bases at V and 8 bases at J, with 9 bases in the middle.

The rearrangement joins TRBV2 to TRBJ2-6; possible D gene TRBD1, 5 bases. Per the germline V gene, CDR1 is SNHLY and CDR2 is FYNNEI. The CDR3 contains 15 residues. The germline V and J ends were trimmed by 5 bases and 1 base, with 9 bases remaining between them. Written as DNA, the CDR3 is TGTGCCAGCAGTCTAGGGGTTTCTGGGGCCAACGTCCTGACTTTC. It is translated as CASSLGVSGANVLTF.

This clone has just a few counts. V gene TRBV19 combines with J gene TRBJ2-5, with TRBD2 matching over 8 bases. Germline V gene data show CDR1 as LNHDA and CDR2 as SQIVND (reference sequence). The V segment lost 1 base and the J segment 5 bases; nucleotides outside the gene matches: 9. The CDR3 length is 16 residues. DNA of the CDR3: TGTGCCAGTAGTATAGGCACGGGGGGGCTCTTCGAGACCCAGTACTTC. It specifies CASSIGTGGLFETQYF.

The gene calls are TRBV9 and TRBJ1-6, with D possibly being TRBD1 (6 bases). Germline CDR1 SGDLS, CDR2 YYNGEE. The CDR3 spans 13 residues. V gave up 7 bases and J gave up 10 bases, with 15 bases separating them. This CDR3 is CASGEGTGSPLHF. The CDR3 bases are TGTGCCAGCGGCGAGGGTACAGGGTCACCCCTCCACTTT.

This clone was seen a few times. The chain is built from TRBV4-3 and TRBJ2-1; weak D call: TRBD2 (5 bases). The CDR3 is 15 residues long. The V and J ends lost 2 bases and 2 bases respectively, with 10 bases between them. Germline V gene sequence: CDR1 LGHNA, CDR2 YSLEER. The CDR3 loop reads CASSQLASTYNEQFF. CDR3 DNA: TGCGCCAGCAGCCAACTGGCTAGCACCTACAATGAGCAGTTCTTC.

In its sample, this clone was seen once. This chain joins TRBV4-2 and TRBJ2-7; a possible D gene is TRBD2 (6 bases). The CDR3 is made up of 15 amino acids. Trimming removed 0 bases from V and 6 bases from J, with 15 bases in between. Germline values: CDR1 LGHNA, CDR2 YNFKEQ. The CDR3 here is CASSQDYTGTGEQYF. The CDR3 DNA follows: TGTGCCAGCAGCCAAGACTACACTGGGACTGGCGAGCAGTACTTC.

This clone was counted a few times. The J gene is TRBJ2-2, the V gene TRBV15; possible D gene TRBD1, 6 bases. Trimming stripped 4 bases from V and 3 bases from J, with 21 bases between. Germline loops: CDR1 LNHNV, CDR2 YYDKDF (reference sequence). This CDR3 contains 18 residues. CDR3 sequence: CATSTAWRSPGDTGELFF. The CDR3 DNA sequence: TGTGCCACCAGCACAGCTTGGAGGAGCCCAGGGGACACCGGGGAGCTGTTTTTT.

This chain joins TRBV19 and TRBJ2-6; no definite D call. Deletions cut 3 bases from V and 0 bases from J, with 9 bases between. Germline V gene sequence: CDR1 LNHDA, CDR2 SQIVND (reference sequence). This CDR3 is 16 amino acids long. DNA for the CDR3: TGTGCCAGTAGTATTAGACTCAGCTCTGGGGCCAACGTCCTGACTTTC. Translation gives CASSIRLSSGANVLTF.

The J gene is TRBJ2-3, the V gene TRBV27; D is perhaps TRBD1 (5 bases). CDR1 is MNHEY and CDR2 is SMNVEV in the germline V gene (reference sequence). The CDR3 contains 17 residues. Between the trimmed V and J ends, which lost 6 bases and 2 bases, there was a span of 21 bases. The CDR3 bases are TGTGCCAGCAGGACCCTCAGGGCGGCTTTTATCACAGATACGCAGTATTTT. The encoded protein is CASRTLRAAFITDTQYF.

This chain joins TRBV15 and TRBJ2-7, with TRBD2 identical over 10 bases. CDR3 length: 15 amino acids. Germline lookup yields CDR1 LNHNV and CDR2 YYDKDF (reference sequence). The J segment lost 2 bases and the V segment lost 1 base, leaving 2 bases of the junction unmatched. The CDR3 DNA follows: TGTGCCACCAGCAGAGGGACTAGCGGCACCTACGAGCAGTACTTC. Translation gives CATSRGTSGTYEQYF.

The chain has TRBV27 and TRBJ2-7, with 9 bases matching TRBD1. The CDR3 is made up of 13 amino acids. CDR1 and CDR2 from the germline V gene are MNHEY and SMNVEV (reference sequence). V lost 7 bases and J lost 3; bases outside the gene matches: 4. The CDR3: CASTGTGHYEQYF. The CDR3 DNA follows: TGTGCCAGCACCGGGACAGGGCACTACGAGCAGTACTTC.

In its sample, this clone was seen a few times. Because it lacks the conserved phenylalanine or tryptophan at the end, this CDR3 is likely a read error. This sequence joins TRBV2 and TRBJ1-1; unclear D gene. V lost 10 bases, J lost 4 bases, and 10 bases lay in between. CDR3 length: 11 amino acids. In germline, CDR1 is SNHLY, CDR2 FYNNEI. The CDR3 protein is CANHERTEAFL. The DNA for the CDR3 is TGTGCCAACCACGAGCGCACTGAAGCTTTCCTT.

This clone was counted only a few times. The chain recombines TRBV4-1 with TRBJ2-6; 7 bases map to TRBD1. The CDR3 extends over 16 amino acids. V trimming: 0 bases; J trimming: 4 bases; junction bases outside the gene matches: 3. The germline V gene encodes CDR1 MGHRA and CDR2 YSYEKL. The CDR3 spells CASSQDRGRGANVLTF. The CDR3, as DNA: TGCGCCAGCAGCCAAGATAGGGGGCGAGGGGCCAACGTCCTGACTTTC.

The rearrangement uses TRBV28 and TRBJ2-1; D gene uncertain. Looked up from germline, CDR1 is MDHEN and CDR2 is SYDVKM. The CDR3 consists of 15 residues. V lost 2 bases and J 1 base, leaving 9 bases between the germline ends. The CDR3 loop is CASSLESTSYNEQFF. CDR3 sequence (DNA): TGTGCCAGCAGTTTAGAGTCCACTTCCTACAATGAGCAGTTCTTC.

The V call is TRBV23-1, the J call TRBJ1-2, with 9 bases that match TRBD1. TRBV23-1 is annotated as an ORF whose role is uncertain. This CDR3 is 15 amino acids long. The trim removed 4 bases at V and 4 bases at J, leaving 7 bases unmatched. DNA for the CDR3: TGCGCCAGCAGTCGTCCGGGACAGGGCTGCTATGGCTACACCTTC. This sequence encodes CASSRPGQGCYGYTF.